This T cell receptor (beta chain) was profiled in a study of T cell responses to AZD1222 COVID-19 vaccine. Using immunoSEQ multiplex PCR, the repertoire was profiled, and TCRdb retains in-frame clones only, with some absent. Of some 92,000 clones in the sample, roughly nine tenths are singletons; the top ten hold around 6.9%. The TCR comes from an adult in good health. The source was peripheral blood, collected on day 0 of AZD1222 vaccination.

The CDR3 DNA reads TGTGCAAGTCGCTTAGTGGGGGAGGGCTTTCGGCACGAGCAGTACTTC. Protein: CASRLVGEGFRHEQYF. This sequence joins TRBV12-2 and TRBJ2-7; the table's D call, TRBD2, was not checked against the DNA. TRBV12-2 is given as a pseudogene. This CDR3 contains 16 residues.